This is a list of T cell receptor beta chains from one sample in a study of blood T cell repertoires in COVID-19. The assay was immunoSEQ multiplex PCR, and TCRdb's table has in-frame clones only and misses some. This table holds 90,000 to 120,000 clones, roughly 90% found once. Sequencing was carried out using peripheral blood. The receptors shown here come from a human donor in a cohort sampled during active COVID-19. The conserved cysteine and the conserved F or W are not part of the CDR3 here.

J gene: TRBJ2-7; V gene: TRBV5-6; CDR3 protein: ASSFRDRGHEQY
J gene: TRBJ1-2; V gene: TRBV7-9; CDR3 protein: ASSPTRGGYT
J gene: TRBJ2-3; V gene: TRBV4-1; CDR3 protein: ASSQMGGLAVNTDTQY
J gene: TRBJ1-2; V gene: TRBV27; CDR3 protein: ASSLGLTYGYT
J gene: TRBJ2-5; V gene: TRBV4-2; CDR3 protein: ASSHLLAGGEETQY
J gene: TRBJ2-2; V gene: TRBV24-1; CDR3 protein: ATYQNGTLCRLF
J gene: TRBJ2-1; V gene: TRBV5-6; CDR3 protein: ASCVGVGYVEQF
J gene: TRBJ2-1; V gene: TRBV30; CDR3 protein: AWTSQGNEQF
J gene: TRBJ2-5; V gene: TRBV3-1/TRBV3-2; CDR3 protein: ASSQGTSGFLGETQY
J gene: TRBJ2-5; V gene: TRBV13; CDR3 protein: ASGQYKETQY
J gene: TRBJ1-2; V gene: TRBV3-1/TRBV3-2; CDR3 protein: ASSRSGELNNYGYT
J gene: TRBJ1-1; V gene: TRBV7-8; CDR3 protein: ASGGRQGPEAF
J gene: TRBJ2-3; V gene: TRBV6-1; CDR3 protein: ASSALLAGGPGRTQY
J gene: TRBJ1-1; V gene: TRBV25-1; CDR3 protein: ASSESGGWDTEAF
J gene: TRBJ2-7; V gene: TRBV3-1/TRBV3-2; CDR3 protein: ASSQDERAHYEQY
J gene: TRBJ2-7; V gene: TRBV5-1; CDR3 protein: ASGQERDTSYEQY
J gene: TRBJ2-3; V gene: TRBV9; CDR3 protein: ASSTRLAGVTDTQY
J gene: TRBJ1-1; V gene: TRBV11-2; CDR3 protein: ASSLGGQGRLIAF
J gene: TRBJ2-4; V gene: TRBV4-3; CDR3 protein: ASSQGSRNIQY
J gene: TRBJ1-1; V gene: TRBV30; CDR3 protein: AWGQGYTEAF
J gene: TRBJ1-1; V gene: TRBV7-9; CDR3 protein: ASSLARGGATEAF
J gene: TRBJ1-3; V gene: TRBV15; CDR3 protein: ATSSPIVTGRSGNTIY
J gene: TRBJ1-3; V gene: TRBV11-2; CDR3 protein: ASSLERGTGNTIY
J gene: TRBJ2-3; V gene: TRBV6-2/TRBV6-3; CDR3 protein: ASSYSFRESLKDTQY
J gene: TRBJ1-3; V gene: TRBV3-1/TRBV3-2; CDR3 protein: ASSQRGSTIY
J gene: TRBJ1-2; V gene: TRBV6-2/TRBV6-3; CDR3 protein: ASSSMGANGYT
J gene: TRBJ1-5; V gene: TRBV7-9; CDR3 protein: ASSHRGFQPQH
J gene: TRBJ1-2; V gene: TRBV5-6; CDR3 protein: ASSLGDSQPYGYT
J gene: TRBJ1-1; V gene: TRBV9; CDR3 protein: ASSPGNGNTEAF
J gene: TRBJ2-6; V gene: TRBV6-4; CDR3 protein: ASSPQGSSGANVLT
J gene: TRBJ1-2; V gene: TRBV27; CDR3 protein: ASGANTGWGYT
J gene: TRBJ1-2; V gene: TRBV7-9; CDR3 protein: ASSLAGGAYGYT
J gene: TRBJ2-1; V gene: TRBV13; CDR3 protein: ASRPPGGSYNEQF
J gene: TRBJ1-5; V gene: TRBV19; CDR3 protein: ASSINDRILNQPQH
J gene: TRBJ1-2; V gene: TRBV4-2; CDR3 protein: ASSQERREVRYGYT
J gene: TRBJ2-7; V gene: TRBV30; CDR3 protein: AWRQWASNEQY
J gene: TRBJ2-2; V gene: TRBV6-4; CDR3 protein: ASSDRPGAGELF
J gene: TRBJ2-7; V gene: TRBV4-1; CDR3 protein: ASSQVGTGASGEQY
J gene: TRBJ2-5; V gene: TRBV5-4; CDR3 protein: ASSKQSRPGSQETQY
J gene: TRBJ1-5; V gene: TRBV4-1; CDR3 protein: ASSQGGQGALSNQPQH
J gene: TRBJ2-3; V gene: TRBV5-6; CDR3 protein: ASSLGLAGDTQY
J gene: TRBJ2-5; V gene: TRBV5-5; CDR3 protein: ASSFGPETGQETQY
J gene: TRBJ1-3; V gene: TRBV7-2; CDR3 protein: ASSSQGASGNTIY
J gene: TRBJ1-4; V gene: TRBV13; CDR3 protein: ASSGPRGSNEKLF
J gene: TRBJ2-1; V gene: TRBV19; CDR3 protein: ASSNLAGGGGYNEQF
J gene: TRBJ2-5; V gene: TRBV15; CDR3 protein: ATSRDIGLETQY
J gene: TRBJ1-1; V gene: TRBV5-6; CDR3 protein: ASSSRRRGGGTEAF
J gene: TRBJ2-7; V gene: TRBV7-9; CDR3 protein: ASSFYGQTHYEQY
J gene: TRBJ2-1; V gene: TRBV9; CDR3 protein: ASSVSGYDEQF
J gene: TRBJ1-2; V gene: TRBV29-1; CDR3 protein: SVEDQSQGWYGYT
J gene: TRBJ2-7; V gene: TRBV4-2; CDR3 protein: ASSQDSLLTSYEQY
J gene: TRBJ2-1; V gene: TRBV5-1; CDR3 protein: ASSLERAAYNEQF
J gene: TRBJ2-3; V gene: TRBV7-2; CDR3 protein: ASSAAGGGTGADTQY
J gene: TRBJ2-5; V gene: TRBV13; CDR3 protein: ASSLVLQETQY
J gene: TRBJ2-2; V gene: TRBV7-9; CDR3 protein: ASSTGLAGVTGELF
J gene: TRBJ1-3; V gene: TRBV5-5; CDR3 protein: ASKPGLSGNTIY
J gene: TRBJ1-3; V gene: TRBV28; CDR3 protein: ASSFTGHSGNTIY